The following is a T cell receptor beta chain sequence with its context. The specificity of this receptor is unknown. The sample originates from a study of cytomegalovirus exposure and HLA in healthy donors (dated 2017 in TCRdb). A note on the overall study: According to an earlier analysis of 550 to 700 of the donors, about 179 million T cells yielded 117 million unique TCR beta sequences and less than 300 Gb of sequence data. An early release that covered some 630 HLA-typed donors contained approximately 300 gigabases of sequencing data and 85 million to 100 million unique TCR sequences. The genetic ancestry cluster associated with self-reported Caucasian donors included 81% of the 398 genotyped donors. The study aimed to test whether cataloging public T cell receptors could reveal signatures of past pathogen exposure. The T cell repertoires of under 750 subjects were profiled by immunosequencing and related to cytomegalovirus serostatus. Along with the roughly 700-subject first cohort, a separate validation cohort of over a hundred different subjects was used. To predict cytomegalovirus infection status, the study combined high-throughput TCR immunosequencing, statistical association of individual TCRs with disease status, and machine learning. A later analysis re-examined previously published TCR beta repertoires from 600 to 700 donors and added high-resolution HLA genotyping to investigate patterns of TCR occurrence. In the later analysis, no new phenotypic data were used to find candidate immune exposures; instead, reliance was placed on TCR beta sequences and their occurrence across donors. To decide whether each TCR beta V gene segment behaved as functional or pseudogenic, an earlier analysis of 587 of the donors relied on high-throughput TCR beta sequencing. Alongside the repertoire data, information on donor age, sex, ethnicity and CMV serostatus was compiled. A later genetic analysis used genome-wide SNP genotypes for about 65% of the roughly 700 donors, treating that subset as a discovery cohort. All discovery cohort repertoires had been generated on a single sequencing platform. HLA typing covered class I and class II loci at four-digit resolution. The number of donors typed differed by locus, with about 620-630 for A, B, C, DRB1 and DQB1, roughly 520 for DQA1, over 600 for DPA1, and over 400 for DPB1. Five DR-DQ haplotypes were treated as single units for association and clustering because of strong linkage in the cohort. Among a few hundred genotyped donors of the cohort, an average of about 240,000 unique TCR beta nucleotide sequences were sequenced per donor, roughly a sixth of them non-productive. Broad study findings and their caveats: Sequencing depth was assumed to be roughly uniform across donors in the presence/absence analyses, though that assumption may not hold. Correlated functional status among segregating V segments might reflect linkage disequilibrium, but an unknown experimental factor could not be ruled out. Because counts were too low, under 20 rarely observed V segments, including chromosome 9 orphons, were left out of the earlier analysis of 500 to 750 of the donors. Because some donors lacked HLA typing at each locus, the association tests relied only on the typed subset. The cohort was sequenced for TCR beta chains only, and without alpha or paired-chain data the features that could be detected were limited. In an earlier analysis of around 600 of the donors, most TCR beta V segments appeared in productive rearrangements about 87% or about 30% of the time, broadly matching IMGT annotations. In vitro tests confirmed that a few of the cytomegalovirus-associated TCR beta chains recognize cytomegalovirus antigens. A cluster of highly shared sequence variants was judged likely to represent a technical artifact of the sequencing pipeline. Strong co-occurrence of HLA alleles, especially DR and DQ, made assigning TCR associations to individual alleles difficult. According to a later analysis, most CMV-associated TCR beta chains appeared to be HLA-restricted, and the HLA associations seemed to be driven largely by CMV exposure. Because the 87-base-pair reads could not distinguish some IMGT-functional V segments, including TRBV6-2 and TRBV6-3, those segments were excluded. The only immune exposure information available for the cohort was CMV serostatus. A further reported finding was that TCR beta sequences accurately predicted the HLA-A and HLA-B alleles for most subjects in the first cohort. According to a later analysis, parvovirus B19, influenza, CMV and Epstein-Barr virus appeared linked to several top co-occurrence clusters. A total of fewer than 200 TCR beta chains were listed by the study as associated with cytomegalovirus. Specific HLA alleles were associated with roughly 16,000 TCR beta sequences at a false discovery rate of 0.05 in a later analysis. Compared with the approximately 710-donor mean, donors in an Asian-associated ancestry cluster had fewer N-insertions in productive TCRs, according to a later genetic analysis. In a later analysis, the rate of TCR association differed among HLA loci, with DRB1 alleles having the most associated TCRs and HLA-C alleles having the fewest. Cytomegalovirus status was reported to be diagnosed by the classifier with high specificity and sensitivity in both the original and validation cohorts. In a later analysis, HLA-associated TCR beta chains showed more clonal expansion and lower generation probabilities than non-associated chains that were equally common. A later genetic analysis associated a missense DCLRE1C variant with V-gene and J-gene trimming of TCR beta chains, and an independent cohort replicated the association. Most TCR sequences were observed very rarely across donors, whereas some public TCRs were present in many individuals. The authors suggested that the approach could potentially be extended to other disease states and immunological phenotypes.

The germline V gene encodes CDR1 MNHEY and CDR2 SMNVEV (reference sequence). From cysteine to phenylalanine, the CDR3 is 15 amino acids long. Only the CDR3 DNA is retained, 45 bases long and in frame from the first base. V is cut back by 5 bases and J by 7 bases, with 8 bases in the junction unmatched. The library was made by the immunoSEQ multiplex PCR assay. The multiplex PCR relied on a mix of 60 forward primers for TCR Vbeta segments and 13 reverse primers for TCR Jbeta segments. The CDR3 region of rearranged TCR beta genes was amplified from genomic DNA by a multiplex PCR assay. Amplified TCR beta libraries were sequenced as 87-base-pair reads on the Illumina HiSeq System. Regarding the original processing steps: Across the 500 to 850 repertoires, a later analysis counted 75 million to 90 million unique TCR beta chains, roughly 11 million of which were shared by at least two donors. To remove PCR and sequencing errors, raw reads were error-corrected and collapsed into unique sequences using a nearest-neighbor algorithm that merged closely related sequences. To assign V, D and J gene segments, CDR3 sequences were aligned to IMGT reference sequences. For a sequence to be retained, at least a six-nucleotide match to both a V gene segment and a J gene segment was required. A rearrangement counted as productive if the CDR3 had no stop codons and remained in frame with V and J, and every other rearrangement counted as non-productive. CDR3 was defined according to IMGT convention as the region running from the second conserved V-encoded cysteine to the conserved J-encoded phenylalanine. The earlier analysis of more than 450 of the donors excluded sequences that lacked an unambiguous match to a single V gene segment. An earlier analysis of fewer than 650 of the donors classified V segments as functional when productive rearrangements were above 56.7% and as segregating when the standard deviation between donors was above 5%. A statistical classification framework was built for diagnosing cytomegalovirus status from the catalog of TCR beta chain sequences. In a later analysis, TCR nucleotide sequences were compared against IMGT/GENE-DB human TR gene sequences so that V and J genes could be assigned. The TCRdist pipeline was used in a later analysis to assign CDR3 sequences and most-parsimonious VDJ recombination scenarios. In a later analysis, every TCR beta chain was defined by the combination of its CDR3 amino acid sequence and its V-gene family, and reads without a unique V-gene family were dropped. To address suspected cross-contamination and a sequencing artifact, a later analysis removed 550 to 750 highly shared, low-generation-probability nucleotide sequences. In a later analysis, a clonal expansion index for each public chain was calculated from normalized within-repertoire ranks of inferred template counts. In a later analysis, generation probabilities were computed using a VDJ recombination model fitted to out-of-frame rearrangements, and the results were checked against IGoR. Hypergeometric tests were used in a later analysis to score TCR-TCR, TCR-HLA and TCR-CMV co-occurrence, with a repertoire-size bias correction applied to the TCR pairs. In a later analysis, false discovery rates were estimated by permuting HLA or CMV assignments 20 times. In a later analysis, co-occurring TCRs were grouped using DBSCAN, and TCRdist sequence similarity was added for clustering within HLA-allele-positive subsets. Co-occurrence clustering excluded repertoires with fewer than 30,000 or more than 120,000 public chains, plus five with anomalous nucleotide sharing. TCRdb carries this immuneACCESS record with in-frame sequences only. Its versions omit some clonotypes, under half of them owing to an unresolved V gene in the studies checked, with the rest unexplained. V and J calls and clone size are given by that table; D and trimming were obtained from the DNA. The sample's own table lists tens of thousands of clones. Around 2.3% of the sample is held by the ten biggest clonotypes.

The cohort was made up of roughly 670 healthy bone marrow donors. All cohort members were sampled while nominally healthy, although unrecorded immune exposures were likely present. The donor was CMV seronegative and belonged to the group of roughly 330 seronegative cohort members. A peripheral blood sample was collected from each donor, and TCR beta sequencing was performed on peripheral blood mononuclear cells. Genomic DNA extraction from the blood cell samples was performed with the Qiagen DNeasy Blood Extraction Kit. The source is a female donor in good health and CMV-seronegative. The sample comprised PBMCs. This chain is built from TRBV27 and TRBJ1-6; 7 bases in the middle match TRBD1. The DNA sequence reads TGTGCCAGCAGTCTAAGGACAGGAGCAAATTCACCCCTCCACTTT. Its coded protein is CASSLRTGANSPLHF.